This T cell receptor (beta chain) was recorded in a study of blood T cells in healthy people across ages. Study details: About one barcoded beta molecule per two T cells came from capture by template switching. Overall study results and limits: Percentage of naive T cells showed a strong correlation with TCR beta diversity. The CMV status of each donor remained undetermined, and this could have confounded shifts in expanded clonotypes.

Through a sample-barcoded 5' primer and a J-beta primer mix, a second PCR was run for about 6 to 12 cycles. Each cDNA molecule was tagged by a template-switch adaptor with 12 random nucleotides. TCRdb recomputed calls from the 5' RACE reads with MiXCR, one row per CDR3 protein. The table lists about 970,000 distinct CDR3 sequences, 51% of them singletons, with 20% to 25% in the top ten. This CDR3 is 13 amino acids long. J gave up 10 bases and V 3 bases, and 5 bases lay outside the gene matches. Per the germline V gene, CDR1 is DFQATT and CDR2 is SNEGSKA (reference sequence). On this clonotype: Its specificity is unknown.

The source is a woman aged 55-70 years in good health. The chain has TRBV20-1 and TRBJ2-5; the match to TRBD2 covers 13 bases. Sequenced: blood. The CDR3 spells CSASGLAGAHQYF. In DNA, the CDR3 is TGCAGTGCTAGCGGACTAGCGGGGGCCCACCAGTACTTC.